This T cell receptor beta chain was retrieved from a study of OX40 agonist ivuxolimab in advanced cancers. On the study more broadly: Patients enrolled in dose escalation were diagnosed with hepatocellular carcinoma, melanoma, renal cell or head and neck cancer.

Germline V lookup: CDR1 MNHEY, CDR2 SMNVEV (reference sequence). The CDR3 extends over 15 amino acids. Trimming pared 6 bases from V and 2 bases from J, leaving 17 bases between. At cycle 4 day 1, cycle 7 day 1, and baseline, blood was sampled. Profiling relied on immunoSEQ multiplex PCR, and the TCRdb table lists in-frame clones only, not all of them. Of approximately 78,000 clones in the sample, 86% were seen once. A word on this clone: Its specificity is unknown.

Points from the study as a whole: Some of the nonresponding patients also showed low levels of normalized T-cell clonal expansion.

The sample here was CD4+ or CD8+ T cells sorted from blood, taken in a trial of the OX40 agonist ivuxolimab. The clonotype comes from an adult with an advanced solid tumor such as melanoma, head and neck, liver or kidney cancer. The chain has TRBV27 and TRBJ2-7, with a weak D call TRBD1 (5 bases). The CDR3, as DNA: TGTGCCAGCAGCAACAGGTCTCCCGGCCCCTACGAGCAGTACTTC. This translates into CASSNRSPGPYEQYF.